What follows are 9 T cell receptor beta chains derived from one specimen sequenced in a study of regulatory T cells in long-lasting Graves disease. Building the TCR beta libraries relied on iRepertoire HTBI primers, and CDR3 regions underwent Arm-PCR. TCRdb re-analysed the multiplex PCR reads in MiXCR, keeping a single row per CDR3 protein. The table includes 450,000 to 600,000 distinct CDR3 sequences, around 15% detected once. The time point denotes: newly diagnosed GD, antithyroid drugs for less than 3 months. Extracted PBMC RNA gave rise to the TCR library. The data were also submitted as part of a second study, on T cells in Graves' hyperthyroidism and ophthalmopathy.

The sequencing used peripheral blood mononuclear cells (PBMCs), collected at new diagnosis, from a patient treated with antithyroid drugs. These TCRs come from a man aged 35-49 years with Graves disease.

The table lists this clonotype with many counts. The chain couples TRBV11-2 to TRBJ2-7; D is possibly TRBD1 (6 bases). V was trimmed by 0 bases and J by 3 bases, leaving 12 bases between them. This CDR3 spans 15 amino acids. Germline-derived CDR1 and CDR2 are SGHAT and FQNNGV. The CDR3, as DNA: TGTGCCAGCAGCTTAGAACAGGGTTACAACTACGAGCAGTACTTC. Encoded protein: CASSLEQGYNYEQYF.

This chain uses TRBV28 with TRBJ2-5; 10 nucleotides align to TRBD1. The CDR3 loop spans 14 amino acids. The junction had 4 bases not matched to a gene; V was cut back by 5 bases and J by 4 bases. CDR1 is MDHEN and CDR2 is SYDVKM in the germline V gene. CDR3 protein: CASSQTGGRETQYF. CDR3 in DNA: TGTGCCAGCAGTCAGACAGGGGGCCGAGAGACCCAGTACTTC.

In this sample, this clonotype turned up many times. The chain links TRBV7-3 to TRBJ2-3, with TRBD1 matching over 9 bases. The germline V gene has CDR1 SGHTA and CDR2 FQGTGA. CDR3 length: 14 residues. V lost 6 bases to trimming and J lost 7 bases; unmatched junction nucleotides: 8. The CDR3 nucleotides read TGTGCCAGCAGTTCACGGACAGGGGTAAATACGCAGTATTTT. This translates into CASSSRTGVNTQYF.

This clonotype was counted at least ten times. V gene TRBV6-2 or TRBV6-3 combines with J gene TRBJ2-1, with D possibly TRBD1 on 5 matching bases. V gave up 2 bases and J gave up 2 bases, with 13 bases separating them. From germline, CDR1 is MNHEY and CDR2 SVGEGT. There are 16 residues in the CDR3. The CDR3, as DNA: TGTGCCAGCAGTTACGGGGCTTACAATACCTACAATGAGCAGTTCTTC. Amino acid sequence: CASSYGAYNTYNEQFF.

This chain uses TRBV2 with TRBJ2-3, with 11 bases that match TRBD2. Per germline, CDR1 SNHLY and CDR2 FYNNEI. The CDR3 is made up of 17 amino acids. V shed 5 bases, J shed 2 bases, and the junction held 9 bases outside the gene matches. The CDR3 sequence is CASSLSRLAGNTDTQYF. In DNA form, the CDR3 reads TGTGCCAGCAGTCTCTCACGACTAGCGGGAAACACAGATACGCAGTATTTT.

This clonotype was counted many times. J is TRBJ2-1 and V is TRBV15, with 7 bases that match TRBD2. CDR1 and CDR2 (germline): LNHNV, YYDKDF (reference sequence). The CDR3 is 16 amino acids. V shed 1 base and J 2 bases; nucleotides not matched to a gene: 5. In DNA, the CDR3 is TGTGCCACCAGCAGAGGGGTAAGCGGGACCTACAATGAGCAGTTCTTC. Translation gives CATSRGVSGTYNEQFF.

This clonotype was seen many times. V and J are TRBV28 and TRBJ2-7; 7 bases map to TRBD2. Germline V lookup: CDR1 MDHEN, CDR2 SYDVKM. This CDR3 comprises 16 residues. Germline trimming cut 4 bases from V and 1 base from J; bases unmatched to any gene: 10. The CDR3 is CASSSPPSGPSYEQYF. CDR3 sequence (DNA): TGTGCCAGCAGTTCCCCCCCTAGCGGTCCTTCCTACGAGCAGTACTTC.

This clonotype was detected a few times. V is TRBV19 and J is TRBJ2-2; no firm D call. CDR1 LNHDA and CDR2 SQIVND come from the germline V gene (reference sequence). The CDR3 is 14 residues long. Trimming cost V 3 bases and J 4 bases, with 9 bases left between them. CDR3 sequence (DNA): TGTGCCAGTAGTATGGGCACGTCCACCGGGGAGCTGTTTTTT. Translated, it gives CASSMGTSTGELFF.

This clonotype appeared once. The V and J genes are TRBV6-1 and TRBJ1-1, with D perhaps matching TRBD1 (5 bases). The V and J ends lost 3 bases and 6 bases respectively, with 11 bases between them. This CDR3 contains 13 residues. Per the germline V gene, CDR1 is MNHNS and CDR2 is SASEGT. CDR3 residues: CASSDTGRAEAFF. The CDR3 DNA is TGTGCCAGCAGTGACACAGGCCGCGCTGAAGCTTTCTTT.